The present TCR beta chain was sequenced within a study of blood T cell repertoires in COVID-19. In the study overall: Acute-phase and convalescent COVID-19 samples originated in the United States, Italy and Spain. The analysed material was cDNA or gDNA that came from T cells, B-cell-depleted T cells, or PBMCs.

Per the original data handling: Reference gene primer amplification in the assay estimated nucleated cell counts. Profiled with immunoSEQ multiplex PCR; TCRdb holds only in-frame clones, not every one. For V, J and clone size, that table is used; D and trimming come from the DNA. Of approximately 32,000 clones in the sample, around nine tenths were seen once. Germline CDR1 reads MDHEN; CDR2 reads SYDVKM. V shed 3 bases, J shed 2 bases, and the junction held 1 base outside the gene matches. The CDR3 is 13 amino acids. The chain carries TRBV28 and TRBJ2-7; 7 bases fit TRBD1. The receptor's source is a woman aged 70-85 years with active COVID-19. The sample was peripheral blood. In DNA form, the CDR3 reads TGTGCCAGCAGTTTGACAGGGCCCTACGAGCAGTACTTC. This translates into CASSLTGPYEQYF.